What follows is one T cell receptor beta chain and its context. The sample originates from a study of blood T cell repertoires in COVID-19. V lost 7 bases, J lost 0 bases, and 10 bases lay in between. From germline, CDR1 is MDHEN and CDR2 SYDVKM. The CDR3 runs to 13 residues. Original methodology: Using reference gene primer amplification, nucleated cell counts were estimated. Generated by immunoSEQ multiplex PCR, the TCRdb table keeps only in-frame clones and is missing some. V, J and clone size are taken as reported in that table, and D and trimming were inferred from the DNA itself. The sample includes around 87,000 clones, about 80% seen only once; the top ten take about 15%.

The chain joins TRBV28 to TRBJ2-7; D gene uncertain. The sequencing sample was made of peripheral blood. This TCR was recovered from a human donor in a cohort sampled during active COVID-19. CDR3 bases: TGTGCCAGCACTCGAAGGAGCTCCTACGAGCAGTACTTC. Amino acid sequence: CASTRRSSYEQYF.